A selection of T cell receptor beta chains follows, all from one sample in a study of blood T cell repertoires in COVID-19. The data were produced by immunoSEQ multiplex PCR, yet TCRdb's version contains in-frame clones alone and is incomplete. The sample contains 60,000 or so clones, around 90% of which appear only once. Sequencing was done on a sample of peripheral blood. The receptors stem from a human donor with acute or convalescent COVID-19. The donor label of this sample is uncertain. Both conserved end residues are part of each CDR3. A D gene is named only where the DNA matches it firmly. Rows may omit the clone size; those that give it use once, few, many or a size class.

j_gene: TRBJ2-5
d_gene: TRBD2
abundance: -
v_gene: TRBV12-5
CDR3aa: CASGLVITSGGQETQYF
CDR3nt: TGTGCTAGTGGTTTGGTAATCACTAGCGGGGGCCAAGAGACCCAGTACTTC

j_gene: TRBJ1-1
d_gene: TRBD1
abundance: few
v_gene: TRBV29-1
CDR3aa: CSGTGQGDTEAFF
CDR3nt: TGCAGCGGGACGGGACAGGGGGACACTGAAGCTTTCTTT

j_gene: TRBJ1-4
d_gene: -
abundance: -
v_gene: TRBV13
CDR3aa: CASSLDYNEKLFF
CDR3nt: TGTGCCAGCAGCTTAGATTATAATGAAAAACTGTTTTTT

j_gene: TRBJ2-5
d_gene: TRBD2
abundance: -
v_gene: TRBV11-2
CDR3aa: CASSLGGTRKETQYF
CDR3nt: TGTGCCAGCAGCTTAGGCGGGACTAGAAAAGAGACCCAGTACTTC

j_gene: TRBJ2-7
d_gene: TRBD1
abundance: -
v_gene: TRBV28
CDR3aa: CASSFSGTGIREQYF
CDR3nt: TGTGCCAGCAGTTTCTCGGGGACAGGAATTCGGGAGCAGTACTTC

j_gene: TRBJ1-3
d_gene: -
abundance: few
v_gene: TRBV18
CDR3aa: CASSKDSFSGNTIYF
CDR3nt: TGTGCCAGCTCAAAAGACAGCTTCTCTGGAAACACCATATATTTT

j_gene: TRBJ2-1
d_gene: TRBD2
abundance: -
v_gene: TRBV7-9
CDR3aa: CASSWTSGLRNEQFF
CDR3nt: TGTGCCAGCAGCTGGACTAGCGGACTACGCAATGAGCAGTTCTTC

j_gene: TRBJ1-2
d_gene: TRBD1
abundance: once
v_gene: TRBV6-5
CDR3aa: CASRMLDRGHGYTF
CDR3nt: TGTGCCAGCAGGATGTTGGACAGGGGGCATGGCTACACCTTC

j_gene: TRBJ2-1
d_gene: TRBD2
abundance: -
v_gene: TRBV5-1
CDR3aa: CASSSTAGTRGNEQFF
CDR3nt: TGCGCCAGCAGCTCAACGGCGGGGACTAGAGGGAATGAGCAGTTCTTC

j_gene: TRBJ2-1
d_gene: TRBD1
abundance: -
v_gene: TRBV6-4
CDR3aa: CASSDPGQGAGNEQFF
CDR3nt: TGTGCCAGCAGTGACCCGGGACAGGGGGCGGGCAATGAGCAGTTCTTC

j_gene: TRBJ1-1
d_gene: TRBD1
abundance: -
v_gene: TRBV25-1
CDR3aa: CASSVTGGGTEAFF
CDR3nt: TGTGCCAGCAGTGTGACAGGGGGCGGCACTGAAGCTTTCTTT

j_gene: TRBJ2-2
d_gene: -
abundance: -
v_gene: TRBV28
CDR3aa: CASSLGGEITGELFF
CDR3nt: TGTGCCAGCAGTTTAGGGGGCGAAATCACCGGGGAGCTGTTTTTT

j_gene: TRBJ1-2
d_gene: -
abundance: -
v_gene: TRBV19
CDR3aa: CASRDPRGNYGYTF
CDR3nt: TGTGCCAGTCGGGATCCACGGGGTAACTATGGCTACACCTTC

j_gene: TRBJ2-5
d_gene: -
abundance: -
v_gene: TRBV27
CDR3aa: CASSLRLGAGETQYF
CDR3nt: TGTGCCAGCAGTTTAAGGCTGGGGGCGGGAGAGACCCAGTACTTC

j_gene: TRBJ2-3
d_gene: TRBD1
abundance: -
v_gene: TRBV18
CDR3aa: CASSLTGADTQYF
CDR3nt: TGTGCCAGCTCGCTAACAGGGGCAGATACGCAGTATTTT

j_gene: TRBJ1-2
d_gene: -
abundance: -
v_gene: TRBV10-3
CDR3aa: CAISDKRSYYGYTF
CDR3nt: TGTGCCATCAGTGACAAAAGGAGCTACTATGGCTACACCTTC

j_gene: TRBJ2-5
d_gene: TRBD1
abundance: -
v_gene: TRBV30
CDR3aa: CAWSLQGKEETQYF
CDR3nt: TGTGCCTGGAGTCTACAGGGGAAAGAGGAGACCCAGTACTTC

j_gene: TRBJ1-1
d_gene: -
abundance: -
v_gene: TRBV5-1
CDR3aa: CASRRSGSEATEAFF
CDR3nt: TGCGCCAGCAGACGGTCGGGATCAGAGGCCACTGAAGCTTTCTTT

j_gene: TRBJ1-1
d_gene: -
abundance: once
v_gene: TRBV6-6
CDR3aa: CASSYGQGMNTEAFF
CDR3nt: TGTGCCAGCAGTTACGGTCAGGGAATGAACACTGAAGCTTTCTTT

j_gene: TRBJ1-4
d_gene: -
abundance: -
v_gene: TRBV7-9
CDR3aa: CASSLAASNEKLFF
CDR3nt: TGTGCCAGCAGCTTAGCAGCGTCTAATGAAAAACTGTTTTTT

j_gene: TRBJ1-1
d_gene: TRBD1
abundance: -
v_gene: TRBV19
CDR3aa: CASRSTGENTEAFF
CDR3nt: TGTGCCAGTCGGTCGACAGGGGAGAACACTGAAGCTTTCTTT

j_gene: TRBJ2-7
d_gene: -
abundance: -
v_gene: TRBV24-1
CDR3aa: CATGREGGEQYF
CDR3nt: TGTGCCACCGGGAGAGAGGGAGGCGAGCAGTACTTC

j_gene: TRBJ1-3
d_gene: -
abundance: once
v_gene: TRBV28
CDR3aa: CASERIGGSPSSGNTIYF
CDR3nt: TGTGCCAGCGAGAGGATCGGCGGCAGCCCGAGCTCTGGAAACACCATATATTTT

j_gene: TRBJ1-6
d_gene: -
abundance: few
v_gene: TRBV4-2
CDR3aa: CASSQDPLARDNSPLHF
CDR3nt: TGTGCCAGCAGCCAAGATCCTCTCGCGCGGGATAATTCACCCCTCCACTTT

j_gene: TRBJ2-3
d_gene: TRBD1
abundance: -
v_gene: TRBV5-1
CDR3aa: CASSSRQGPTDTQYF
CDR3nt: TGCGCCAGCAGCTCACGACAGGGCCCCACAGATACGCAGTATTTT

j_gene: TRBJ2-2
d_gene: -
abundance: -
v_gene: TRBV28
CDR3aa: CASSTQGPGTGELFF
CDR3nt: TGTGCCAGCAGTACCCAGGGGCCCGGGACCGGGGAGCTGTTTTTT

j_gene: TRBJ2-6
d_gene: -
abundance: -
v_gene: TRBV28
CDR3aa: CASSRQVGVPGANVLTF
CDR3nt: TGTGCCAGCAGTCGACAGGTTGGGGTCCCCGGGGCCAACGTCCTGACTTTC

j_gene: TRBJ2-7
d_gene: -
abundance: -
v_gene: TRBV4-2
CDR3aa: CASSQGPGVSYEQYF
CDR3nt: TGTGCCAGCAGCCAAGGTCCGGGAGTATCCTACGAGCAGTACTTC

j_gene: TRBJ2-1
d_gene: -
abundance: few
v_gene: TRBV5-1
CDR3aa: CASSFPFNEQFF
CDR3nt: TGCGCCAGCAGCTTCCCGTTTAATGAGCAGTTCTTC

j_gene: TRBJ2-6
d_gene: -
abundance: -
v_gene: TRBV15
CDR3aa: CATSRDGGSGANVLTF
CDR3nt: TGTGCCACCAGCAGAGATGGGGGGTCTGGGGCCAACGTCCTGACTTTC

j_gene: TRBJ2-1
d_gene: -
abundance: -
v_gene: TRBV7-8
CDR3aa: CASSLGGSSLVFF
CDR3nt: TGTGCCAGCAGCTTAGGAGGGAGTAGCCTTGTGTTCTTC

j_gene: TRBJ2-2
d_gene: TRBD1
abundance: -
v_gene: TRBV5-4
CDR3aa: CASSVGAGGESGELFF
CDR3nt: TGTGCCAGCAGCGTGGGGGCAGGGGGCGAGTCCGGGGAGCTGTTTTTT

j_gene: TRBJ2-2
d_gene: TRBD1
abundance: once
v_gene: TRBV5-1
CDR3aa: CASSLSGTGHTGELFF
CDR3nt: TGCGCCAGCAGCTTGTCCGGGACAGGCCACACCGGGGAGCTGTTTTTT

j_gene: TRBJ2-1
d_gene: TRBD2
abundance: -
v_gene: TRBV19
CDR3aa: CASQRGPSYNEQFF
CDR3nt: TGTGCCAGCCAGCGGGGGCCCTCCTACAATGAGCAGTTCTTC

j_gene: TRBJ2-3
d_gene: -
abundance: -
v_gene: TRBV30
CDR3aa: CAWSQGMADTQYF
CDR3nt: TGTGCCTGGAGCCAGGGTATGGCAGATACGCAGTATTTT

j_gene: TRBJ2-7
d_gene: -
abundance: -
v_gene: TRBV24-1
CDR3aa: CATSPGLSYEQYF
CDR3nt: TGTGCCACCAGTCCGGGTCTCTCCTACGAGCAGTACTTC

j_gene: TRBJ2-7
d_gene: -
abundance: -
v_gene: TRBV19
CDR3aa: CASSRSGRDYEQYF
CDR3nt: TGTGCCAGTAGTCGCTCCGGGAGAGATTACGAGCAGTACTTC